The 2 T cell receptor beta chains given below trace back to one sample, sequenced in a study of T cells in Graves' hyperthyroidism and ophthalmopathy (dated by TCRdb to about 2019). Receptor amplification or capture employed multiplex PCR. Reads for this sample came from an Illumina HiSeq 2000. The TCR beta CDR3 regions were amplified from RNA transcripts. A first-round RT-PCR of the TCR CDR3 used the HTBI primer set with the Qiagen OneStep RT-PCR kit. TCRdb reprocessed the public reads (quality trimming at Q25 with fastp, clone calling with MiXCR) and kept in-frame beta chains. Each record represents a unique CDR3 protein, reported with the most common genes and DNA among its rows. For this sample there are 530,000 or so distinct CDR3 sequences; approximately 17% appear just once. The ten most abundant clones make up roughly 18% of the sample. Material for sequencing was blood. The receptors come from a woman aged 18-35 years with Graves' ophthalmopathy.

In its sample, this clonotype was seen a few times. The CDR3 bases are TGCGCCAGCAGCTTGGGACCGGTCAACACTGAAGCTTTCTTT. It yields the protein CASSLGPVNTEAFF. The rearrangement links TRBV4-1 to TRBJ1-1, with D perhaps matching TRBD1 (5 bases). V lost 5 bases, J lost 2 bases, and 12 bases lay in between. This CDR3 is 14 amino acids long. CDR1 and CDR2 (germline): MGHRA, YSYEKL.

CDR3: CATSRDSGQGRGYTF. The CDR3 nucleotides are TGTGCCACCAGCAGAGATTCAGGACAGGGTAGAGGCTACACCTTC. The chain uses TRBV15 and TRBJ1-2; 8 bases align to TRBD1. This CDR3 region has 15 residues. Germline values: CDR1 LNHNV, CDR2 YYDKDF (reference sequence). Trimming cost V 0 bases and J 8 bases; bases outside gene matches: 8.